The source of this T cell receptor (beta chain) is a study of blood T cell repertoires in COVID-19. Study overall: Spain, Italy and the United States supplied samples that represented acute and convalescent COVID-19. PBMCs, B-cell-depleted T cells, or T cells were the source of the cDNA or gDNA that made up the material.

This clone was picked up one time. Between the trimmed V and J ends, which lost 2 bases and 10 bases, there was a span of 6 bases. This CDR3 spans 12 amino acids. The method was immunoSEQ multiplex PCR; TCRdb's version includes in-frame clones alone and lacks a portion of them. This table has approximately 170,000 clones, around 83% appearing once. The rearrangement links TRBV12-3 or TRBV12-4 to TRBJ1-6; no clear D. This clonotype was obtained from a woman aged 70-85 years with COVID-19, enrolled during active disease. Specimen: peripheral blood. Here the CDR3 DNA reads TGTGCCAGCAGTTTACCGGGGTCACCCCTCCACTTT. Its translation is CASSLPGSPLHF.